Shown below are 2 T cell receptor beta chains from a single sample sequenced in a study of OX40 agonist ivuxolimab in advanced cancers. Produced via immunoSEQ multiplex PCR; TCRdb's table is partial and in-frame only. The table shows under 150,000 clones, with about 93% occurring only once. The sequencing used CD4+ or CD8+ T cells sorted from blood, collected in a trial of the OX40 agonist ivuxolimab. Receptor source: an adult with an advanced solid tumor such as melanoma, head and neck, liver or kidney cancer.

This sequence joins TRBV1 and TRBJ1-5. TRBV1 has pseudogene status. The CDR3 consists of 16 residues. CDR3 region: CTSSQSDPGPYQPQHF. The CDR3 DNA sequence: TGCACCAGCAGCCAATCCGACCCGGGACCCTATCAGCCCCAGCATTTT.

The chain carries TRBV6-5 and TRBJ2-7; no firm D call. CDR3 length equals 13 residues. V was trimmed by 8 bases and J by 0 bases, leaving 11 bases between them. Germline V gene lookup returns CDR1 MNHEY and CDR2 SVGAGI. The CDR3 sequence is CASRDAVSYEQYF. CDR3 sequence (DNA): TGTGCCAGCCGAGACGCGGTCTCCTACGAGCAGTACTTC.